This T cell receptor (beta chain) comes out of a study of blood T cell repertoires in COVID-19 (dated by TCRdb to 2019 to 2021). With regard to the full study: Collaborator samples came from the United States, Italy and Spain and covered acute and convalescent phases of COVID-19. The material from the prospective study consisted of cDNA or gDNA derived from T cells, B-cell-depleted T cells, or PBMCs. The dataset comprised deeply sampled blood TCRbeta repertoires from subjects exposed to, actively infected with, or recovered from COVID-19. A freely available public database, intended as a resource for researchers studying the immune response to SARS-CoV-2, is where the repertoires were released. Samples came from the ongoing ImmuneRACE study (first 160 participants) plus 1,254 subjects from 6 global collaborators. Nearly every sample came with metadata listing a de-identified subject ID, COVID-19 status, age in years and sex. Where available, HLA class I and class II types were taken from metadata supplied by the sample provider and were not determined by assay-based typing.

The CDR3 holds 14 amino acids from the cysteine to the phenylalanine. Left in the record is the CDR3 DNA by itself, 42 bases read in frame from the first base. Cut back by 7 bases and 0 bases, the V and J ends lie 7 bases apart. Looking up the germline V gene yields CDR1 MNHEY and CDR2 SVGAGI. With respect to this clone: This clone's antigen is unknown. No clone much larger than this one lies a single base away; base qualities are absent.

General findings and caveats noted by the study authors: Clinical and demographic metadata were provided uncurated, with the amount varying by source and participant.

The collaborating institutions used their own protocols to collect whole blood in K2EDTA tubes. For TCRbeta analysis, collaborator samples were shipped as frozen whole blood, as isolated PBMCs, or as DNA extracted from either sample type. The immunoSEQ Assay, a bias-controlled multiplex PCR, was used to amplify TCRbeta CDR3 regions from genomic DNA. The authors' pipeline ran thus. Within the assay, amplification of reference gene primers was used to estimate how many nucleated cells each sample contained. Sequence reads were collapsed and filtered to measure the absolute abundance of every unique TCRbeta CDR3 rearrangement. For each sample, productive Simpson clonality was calculated by taking the square root of Simpson's diversity index across productive rearrangements. The table comes from immuneACCESS by way of TCRdb, which keeps in-frame sequences with V and J called. Part of the clones is missing from these tables; in studies checked, under half for an unresolved V gene and the rest for unknown reasons. V, J and clone size reflect that table, while D and trimming were determined from the DNA. The sample has some 460,000 clones on record, around 88% of them singletons. Clones ranked in the top ten supply approximately 4.5% of the sample.

Sample: peripheral blood. This receptor was identified in a woman in her thirties with acute or convalescent COVID-19. This receptor chain uses TRBV6-5 and TRBJ2-6, with a weak D call of TRBD2 (5 bases match). In nucleotide form, the sequence is TGTGCCAGCAAAGGACTCTCTGGGGCCAACGTCCTGACTTTC. It codes for CASKGLSGANVLTF.